The 12 T cell receptor beta chains reported below all come from one sample, sequenced in a study of memory CD4+ T cells and cytomegalovirus serostatus. The method was immunoSEQ multiplex PCR; TCRdb's version includes in-frame clones alone and lacks a portion of them. This table holds tens of thousands of clones, around 76% found once. The sort gate was single viable CD3+CD4+CD8-CD45RO+ cells for memory CD4+ T cells. Sequenced: memory CD4+ T cells from blood. The receptors were sampled from an adult in good health and CMV-seronegative.

This rearrangement joins TRBV29-1 to TRBJ1-2, with a possible D match to TRBD1 (5 bases). The germline V and J ends were trimmed by 6 bases and 7 bases, with 15 bases remaining between them. The germline V gene encodes CDR1 SQVTM and CDR2 ANQGSEA. This CDR3 contains 12 residues. In DNA, the CDR3 is TGCAGCGTGGGACGAGGGGCGACTGGCTACACCTTC. Amino acid sequence: CSVGRGATGYTF.

CDR3 sequence (DNA): TGCGCCAGCAGCGCTAGCAGCGGGCACCCGGGTGAGCAGTTCTTC. This sequence encodes CASSASSGHPGEQFF. The chain combines TRBV5-1 with TRBJ2-1; possible D gene TRBD2, 6 bases. Germline CDR1 and CDR2: SGHRS and YFSETQ. Deletions cut 4 bases from V and 9 bases from J, with 20 bases between. The CDR3 consists of 15 residues. Complete variable domain (other parts from reference TRBV5-1 and TRBJ2-1): KAGVTQTPRYLIKTRGQQVTLSCSPISGHRSVSWYQQTPGQGLQFLFEYFSETQRNKGNFPGRFSGRQFSNSRSEMNVSTLELGDSALYLCASSASSGHPGEQFFGPGTRLTVL.

The rearrangement uses TRBV25-1 and TRBJ2-7; possibly TRBD2 for D (6 bases). Germline assignment: CDR1 MGHDK and CDR2 SYGVNS. The CDR3 runs 14 residues. V lost 3 bases to trimming and J lost 0 bases, with 9 bases between them. CDR3 protein: CASSDAGSSYEQYF. The CDR3 DNA reads as TGTGCCAGCAGTGATGCCGGGAGCTCCTACGAGCAGTACTTC.

This clone has more than one count but fewer than ten. The chain is built from TRBV10-3 and TRBJ1-6; D ambiguous. This CDR3 is 13 amino acids long. Between the trimmed V and J ends, which lost 6 bases and 8 bases, there was a span of 11 bases. The V gene's germline CDR1 is ENHRY and CDR2 SYGVKD. The CDR3 DNA is TGTGCCATCAGGGAGCTTGGGGATTCACCCCTCCACTTT. This translates into CAIRELGDSPLHF.

The genes are TRBV7-9 and TRBJ2-7; 7 nucleotides agree with TRBD1. Germline V gene data show CDR1 as SEHNR and CDR2 as FQNEAQ (reference sequence). J was trimmed by 3 bases and V by 5 bases; bases with no gene match: 7. The CDR3 is made up of 14 amino acids. This chain's CDR3 is CASSLGGAYYEQYF. The CDR3 DNA reads TGTGCCAGCAGCCTAGGGGGCGCATACTACGAGCAGTACTTC.

The chain uses TRBV5-5 and TRBJ1-6, with D possibly TRBD1 on 6 matching bases. V was clipped by 1 base and J by 5 bases, with 22 bases between them. The germline CDR1 and CDR2 sequences are SGHKS and YYEKEE (reference sequence). The CDR3 totals 19 residues. The CDR3 sequence is CASSLSFGVTGRDNSPLHF. The CDR3 nucleotides are TGTGCCAGCAGCTTGTCTTTCGGGGTAACAGGGCGGGATAATTCACCCCTCCACTTT.

This clone was counted between two and nine times. The gene calls are TRBV7-2 and TRBJ2-5, with TRBD2 identical over 14 bases. V lost 3 bases and J lost 5; bases outside the gene matches: 5. Germline CDR1 is SGHTA and CDR2 is FQGNSA. This CDR3 comprises 16 residues. CDR3 in amino acids: CASSFGLAGGTETQYF. In DNA form, the CDR3 reads TGTGCCAGCAGCTTTGGACTAGCGGGGGGCACGGAGACCCAGTACTTC.

CDR3 DNA sequence: TGTGCCAGCAATTCCCCAGGGCGACACAATCAGCCCCAGCATTTT. Its translation is CASNSPGRHNQPQHF. The chain links TRBV6-6 to TRBJ1-5; TRBD1 might be the D (5 bases). Germline assignment: CDR1 MNHNY and CDR2 SVGAGI (reference sequence). The CDR3 loop spans 15 amino acids. The germline V and J ends were trimmed by 7 bases and 3 bases, with 16 bases remaining between them.

This chain uses TRBV10-3 with TRBJ1-6, with a weak D call TRBD1 (6 bases). Germline CDR1 ENHRY, CDR2 SYGVKD. The CDR3 contains 14 residues. The V end was cut by 6 bases, the J end by 7 bases, with 13 bases between. In DNA, the CDR3 is TGTGCCATCAGGGGGGACACGAACAATTCACCCCTCCACTTT. Translated, it gives CAIRGDTNNSPLHF.

This clone was seen a handful of times. The V and J genes are TRBV9 and TRBJ1-2; D perhaps matches TRBD1 (5 bases). CDR1 and CDR2 (germline): SGDLS, YYNGEE. This CDR3 has 15 residues. The V end lost 4 bases, the J end lost 6 bases, and 19 bases lay between the germline ends. Here the CDR3 DNA reads TGTGCCAGCAGCTTAACCTCCGGGGCCGGGGATGGCTACACCTTC. It yields the protein CASSLTSGAGDGYTF. The whole variable domain, remainder taken from reference TRBV9 and TRBJ1-2, is DSGVTQTPKHLITATGQRVTLRCSPRSGDLSVYWYQQSLDQGLQFLIQYYNGEERAKGNILERFSAQQFPDLHSELNLSSLELGDSALYFCASSLTSGAGDGYTFGSGTRLTVV.

The genes are TRBV28 and TRBJ1-1; a possible D gene is TRBD1 (6 bases). CDR1 and CDR2 from the germline V gene are MDHEN and SYDVKM. With 5 bases removed from V and 8 bases from J, the gap between germline ends came to 24 bases. This CDR3 is 16 amino acids long. CDR3 amino acids: CASSPLGAAQGQEAFF. In DNA, the CDR3 is TGTGCCAGCAGTCCTTTAGGGGCTGCACAGGGACAAGAAGCTTTCTTT.

The rearrangement joins TRBV5-4 to TRBJ2-3; D gene unclear. The CDR3 contains 15 residues. Trimming pared 1 base from V and 0 bases from J, leaving 9 bases between. From germline, CDR1 is SGHNT and CDR2 YYREEE (reference sequence). CDR3 sequence: CASSLKIGSTDTQYF. CDR3 in DNA: TGTGCCAGCAGCTTGAAGATAGGGAGCACAGATACGCAGTATTTT. The full variable domain, rest sourced from reference TRBV5-4 and TRBJ2-3, is ETGVTQSPTHLIKTRGQQVTLRCSSQSGHNTVSWYQQALGQGPQFIFQYYREEENGRGNFPPRFSGLQFPNYSSELNVNALELDDSALYLCASSLKIGSTDTQYFGPGTRLTVL.